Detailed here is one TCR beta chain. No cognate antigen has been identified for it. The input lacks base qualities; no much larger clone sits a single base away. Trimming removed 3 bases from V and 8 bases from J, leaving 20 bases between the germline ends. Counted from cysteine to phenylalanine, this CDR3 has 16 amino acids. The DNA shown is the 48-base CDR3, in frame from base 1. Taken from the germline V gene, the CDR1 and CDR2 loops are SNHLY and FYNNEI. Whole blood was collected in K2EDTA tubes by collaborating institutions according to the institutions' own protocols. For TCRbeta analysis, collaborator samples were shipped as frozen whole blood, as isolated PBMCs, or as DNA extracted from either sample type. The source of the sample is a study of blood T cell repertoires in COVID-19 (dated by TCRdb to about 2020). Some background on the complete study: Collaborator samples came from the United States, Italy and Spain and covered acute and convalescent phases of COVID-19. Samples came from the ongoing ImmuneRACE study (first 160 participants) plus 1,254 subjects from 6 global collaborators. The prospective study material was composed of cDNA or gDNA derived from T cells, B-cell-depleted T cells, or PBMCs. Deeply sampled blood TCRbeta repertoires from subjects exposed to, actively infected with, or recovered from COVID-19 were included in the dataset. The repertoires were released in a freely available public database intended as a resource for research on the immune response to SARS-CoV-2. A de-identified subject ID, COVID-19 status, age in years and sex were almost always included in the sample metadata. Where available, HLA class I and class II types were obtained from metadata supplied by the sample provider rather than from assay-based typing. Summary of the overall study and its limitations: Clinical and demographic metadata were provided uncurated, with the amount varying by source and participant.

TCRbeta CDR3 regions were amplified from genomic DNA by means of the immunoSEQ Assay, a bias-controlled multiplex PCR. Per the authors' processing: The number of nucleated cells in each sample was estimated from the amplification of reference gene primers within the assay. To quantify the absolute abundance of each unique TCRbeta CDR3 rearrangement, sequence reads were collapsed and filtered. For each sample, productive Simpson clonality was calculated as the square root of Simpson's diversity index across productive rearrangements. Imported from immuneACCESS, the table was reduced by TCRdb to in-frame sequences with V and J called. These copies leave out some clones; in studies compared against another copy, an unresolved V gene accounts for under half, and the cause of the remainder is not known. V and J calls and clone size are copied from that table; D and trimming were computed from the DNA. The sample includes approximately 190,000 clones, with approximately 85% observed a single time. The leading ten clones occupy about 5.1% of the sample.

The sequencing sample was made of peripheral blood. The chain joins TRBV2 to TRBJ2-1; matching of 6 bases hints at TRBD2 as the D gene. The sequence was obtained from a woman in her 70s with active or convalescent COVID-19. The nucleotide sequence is TGTGCCAGCAGTGAGACTAGACCTTTGGATGGCGATGAGCAGTTCTTC. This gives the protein CASSETRPLDGDEQFF.